These 9 T cell receptor beta chains share one sample of origin, sequenced in a study of blood T cell repertoires in COVID-19. Using immunoSEQ multiplex PCR, the repertoire was profiled, and TCRdb retains in-frame clones only, with some absent. The sample holds about 170,000 clones; roughly 80% are singletons and the top ten take under 2.5%. The sequenced sample was peripheral blood. All receptors derive from a woman over 75 with acute or convalescent COVID-19.

This clone was counted between two and nine times. The rearrangement links TRBV2 to TRBJ2-7; TRBD2 is a possible D gene (6 bases). CDR3 size: 12 residues. Germline CDR1 and CDR2: SNHLY and FYNNEI. The V end was cut by 0 bases, the J end by 7 bases, with 7 bases between. The CDR3 loop is CASSEARDEQYF. CDR3 in DNA: TGTGCCAGCAGTGAAGCGCGGGATGAGCAGTACTTC.

CDR3 sequence reads: CASSLSTSGSTEAFF. In DNA, the CDR3 is TGCGCCAGCAGCTTGAGCACCTCAGGGTCCACTGAAGCTTTCTTT. The gene calls are TRBV5-1 and TRBJ1-1; D might be TRBD1 (5 bases). Trimming took 1 base from V and 4 from J, leaving 14 bases between them. This CDR3 is built from 15 residues. Germline V gene lookup returns CDR1 SGHRS and CDR2 YFSETQ.

This sequence joins TRBV9 and TRBJ1-1; 8 bases map to TRBD1. This CDR3 comprises 16 residues. V shed 0 bases and J 6 bases; nucleotides not matched to a gene: 10. CDR1 SGDLS and CDR2 YYNGEE come from the germline V gene. The CDR3 coding sequence is TGTGCCAGCAGCGTAGGGGTTGGGGGGACAGGCTCTGAAGCTTTCTTT. Its translation: CASSVGVGGTGSEAFF.

V usage is TRBV6-5 and J usage is TRBJ2-5; 9 bases fit TRBD2. Germline CDR1 is MNHEY and CDR2 is SVGAGI. With V trimmed by 1 base and J by 4 bases, 4 bases remained unmatched. This CDR3 spans 15 amino acids. The CDR3 DNA reads TGTGCCAGCAGTTACTTAGCGGGAGCTAGAGAGACCCAGTACTTC. This encodes CASSYLAGARETQYF.

This clone appeared once. This chain connects TRBV28 to TRBJ1-5; 8 bases line up with TRBD1. The V and J ends lost 4 bases and 6 bases, in that order; junction bases with no gene match: 11. CDR1 MDHEN and CDR2 SYDVKM come from the germline V gene. This CDR3 is built from 16 residues. CDR3 in amino acids: CASSYRTGGDRQPQHF. The CDR3 DNA reads as TGTGCCAGCAGTTACCGTACAGGGGGGGATCGTCAGCCCCAGCATTTT.

The V and J genes are TRBV4-3 and TRBJ2-7; D unclear. The CDR3 extends over 14 amino acids. Germline V gives CDR1 LGHNA, CDR2 YSLEER. V was trimmed by 2 bases and J by 0 bases, leaving 8 bases between them. The CDR3 is CASSQFPGSYEQYF. As DNA, the CDR3 is TGCGCCAGCAGCCAATTTCCAGGCTCCTACGAGCAGTACTTC.

Comment on this clone: Different DNA sequences within this sample yield the same CDR3. This chain links TRBV19 with TRBJ2-6; D is unresolved. The CDR3 runs to 15 residues. Germline CDR1 reads LNHDA; CDR2 reads SQIVND (reference sequence). V lost 2 bases and J 4 bases, leaving 9 bases between the germline ends. The CDR3 is CASSISVSGANVLTF. The CDR3, as DNA: TGTGCCAGTAGTATATCCGTATCCGGGGCCAACGTCCTGACTTTC.

This clone has just one count. For the CDR3, the DNA is TGTGCCTGGAGCACCGGAGGGGCTGGAAACACCATATATTTT. Amino acids: CAWSTGGAGNTIYF. V and J are TRBV30 and TRBJ1-3, with D possibly TRBD1 on 5 matching bases. Germline V gene data show CDR1 as GTSNPN and CDR2 as SVGIG (reference sequence). The CDR3 runs to 14 residues. V was cut by 3 bases and J by 2 bases, with 11 bases left in between.

The chain is built from TRBV6-5 and TRBJ2-7; maybe TRBD2 (6 bases). Trimming stripped 6 bases from V and 1 base from J, with 13 bases between. Germline assignment: CDR1 MNHEY and CDR2 SVGAGI. There are 14 residues in the CDR3. The CDR3 region has the DNA TGTGCCAGCAGCACCGGCGGGACGTCCTACGAGCAGTACTTC. The encoded protein is CASSTGGTSYEQYF.